One and the same sample provided the 15 T cell receptor beta chains below, sequenced in a study of identical twins. TCRdb redid the calling of the 5' RACE reads with MiXCR, one entry per CDR3 protein. This table has 350,000 to 500,000 distinct CDR3 sequences, about a fifth appearing once. Sample: naive T cells sorted from blood. Receptors were obtained from a man in his fifties in good health.

The table lists this clonotype with a few counts. The chain couples TRBV5-1 to TRBJ2-7; D uncertain. V lost 4 bases to trimming and J lost 3 bases, with 5 bases between them. In germline, CDR1 is SGHRS, CDR2 YFSETQ. The CDR3 covers 11 residues. CDR3 DNA: TGCGCCAGCAGCGCCATCTACGAGCAGTACTTC. It encodes CASSAIYEQYF.

This clonotype was seen a handful of times. The chain joins TRBV6-2 or TRBV6-3 to TRBJ1-2, with D hard to call. This CDR3 is built from 12 residues. V was clipped by 6 bases and J by 2 bases, with 7 bases between them. CDR1 MNHEY and CDR2 SVGEGT come from the germline V gene. CDR3 protein: CASRRTNYGYTF. DNA of the CDR3: TGTGCCAGCAGGAGAACGAACTATGGCTACACCTTC.

V usage is TRBV11-2 and J usage is TRBJ2-1; unclear D gene. The CDR3 has 13 residues. Trimming cost V 4 bases and J 9 bases, with 13 bases left between them. CDR1 is SGHAT, CDR2 FQNNGV, per germline. CDR3 loop: CASSSSRSPEQFF. DNA of the CDR3: TGTGCCAGCAGCTCCTCCCGGAGCCCTGAGCAGTTCTTC.

This clonotype showed up many times. This chain connects TRBV12-3 or TRBV12-4 to TRBJ2-1; 14 bases are shared with TRBD2. Losses at the gene ends were 5 bases for V and 3 bases for J; bases not matched to a gene: 6. The CDR3 runs 17 residues. The DNA for the CDR3 is TGTGCCAGCAGTCAGGGACTAGCGGGGGTAAACTACAATGAGCAGTTCTTC. Protein product: CASSQGLAGVNYNEQFF.

This rearrangement joins TRBV18 to TRBJ1-4; TRBD1 agrees at 7 bases. Germline values: CDR1 KGHSH, CDR2 LQKENI. V was clipped by 2 bases and J by 5 bases; unmatched bases: 8. The CDR3 sequence is 16 residues long. CDR3 bases: TGTGCCAGCTCACCATGGAGGGGGCCCGAGAATGAAAAACTGTTTTTT. Translating it yields CASSPWRGPENEKLFF.

This clonotype was detected ten times or more. The J gene is TRBJ2-1, the V gene TRBV28, with D tentatively TRBD1 (6 bases). V dropped 6 bases and J dropped 2 bases, with 8 bases sitting between them. Germline V gene sequence: CDR1 MDHEN, CDR2 SYDVKM. The CDR3 is 13 residues long. The CDR3 is CASRGAPYNEQFF. The CDR3 DNA is TGTGCCAGCAGGGGGGCCCCCTACAATGAGCAGTTCTTC. Based on the CDR3 plus reference TRBV28 and TRBJ2-1, the full variable domain is DVKVTQSSRYLVKRTGEKVFLECVQDMDHENMFWYRQDPGLGLRLIYFSYDVKMKEKGDIPEGYSVSREKKERFSLILESASTNQTSMYLCASRGAPYNEQFFGPGTRLTVL.

This clonotype was seen at least ten times. This chain connects TRBV20-1 to TRBJ2-4; no definite D call. The germline V gene encodes CDR1 DFQATT and CDR2 SNEGSKA (reference sequence). CDR3 length equals 14 residues. V gave up 3 bases and J gave up 0 bases, with 9 bases separating them. In DNA, the CDR3 is TGCAGTGCTAGGGCGATCTTAGCCAAAAACATTCAGTACTTC. Translating gives CSARAILAKNIQYF.

This clonotype turned up a few times. The rearrangement links TRBV9 to TRBJ2-5; D remains ambiguous. Germline CDR1 SGDLS, CDR2 YYNGEE. There are 15 residues in the CDR3. Trimming cost V 1 base and J 1 base, with 11 bases left between them. The DNA for the CDR3 is TGTGCCAGCAGCGTATATATAGGAACCCAAGAGACCCAGTACTTC. Translated: CASSVYIGTQETQYF.

The chain employs TRBV20-1 and TRBJ2-7; D unclear. Germline V gives CDR1 DFQATT, CDR2 SNEGSKA (reference sequence). This CDR3 has 14 residues. Trimming removed 0 bases from V and 4 bases from J, with 13 bases in between. The CDR3 coding sequence is TGCAGTGCTAGAGATACGGCGGTGCAGTACGAGCAGTACTTC. Protein sequence: CSARDTAVQYEQYF.

This clonotype was seen only a few times. The gene calls are TRBV4-2 and TRBJ1-6; 9 bases are a match to TRBD1. This CDR3 comprises 15 residues. Trimming at V came to 2 bases and at J to 7 bases, leaving 3 bases not matched to a gene. The germline gives CDR1 LGHNA, CDR2 YNFKEQ. CDR3 protein: CASSQKDRGNSPLHF. CDR3 DNA: TGTGCCAGCAGCCAAAAGGACAGGGGAAATTCACCCCTCCACTTT.

This clonotype occurred a few times. The chain joins TRBV20-1 to TRBJ2-3; weak D call: TRBD2 (5 bases). The CDR3 runs 13 residues. CDR1 and CDR2 (germline): DFQATT, SNEGSKA (reference sequence). V was clipped by 3 bases and J by 6 bases, with 13 bases between them. CDR3 nucleotide sequence: TGCAGTGCTAGTCGGGAACACCTGGATACGCAGTATTTT. Protein sequence: CSASREHLDTQYF.

This clonotype appeared a few times. The rearrangement joins TRBV6-4 to TRBJ2-1; D perhaps matches TRBD2 (6 bases). V was pared by 3 bases and J by 6 bases, with 18 bases between. The CDR3 sequence is 16 residues long. The germline gives CDR1 MRHNA, CDR2 SNTAGT. The CDR3 nucleotides read TGTGCCAGCAGTGAATTCCTCGGGGGACCCCGCAATGAGCAGTTCTTC. As protein: CASSEFLGGPRNEQFF.

This clonotype was counted only a few times. This chain uses TRBV12-3 or TRBV12-4 with TRBJ2-7, with a weak D call TRBD2 (6 bases). The CDR3 loop spans 14 amino acids. With 1 base removed from V and 5 bases from J, the gap between germline ends came to 12 bases. CDR3 residues: CASSLGSSVDEQYF. CDR3 nucleotide sequence: TGTGCCAGCAGTTTAGGTTCTAGCGTCGACGAGCAGTACTTC.

The chain uses TRBV2 and TRBJ1-2; 9 bases are shared with TRBD1. There are 14 residues in the CDR3. In germline, CDR1 is SNHLY, CDR2 FYNNEI. The V gene end was trimmed by 5 bases and the J gene end by 5 bases; junction bases not matched to a gene: 6. CDR3 DNA sequence: TGTGCCAGCAGTCGGACAGGGGAAGGGTATGGCTACACCTTC. Its protein is CASSRTGEGYGYTF.

The rearrangement links TRBV27 to TRBJ1-2; 7 positions agree with TRBD1. The CDR3 length is 14 residues. Germline V gives CDR1 MNHEY, CDR2 SMNVEV (reference sequence). After removal of 6 bases from V and 7 bases from J, the junction contained 11 bases not matched to a gene. The CDR3 bases are TGTGCCAGCAGGTTAGGGACAGCGGGCAGTGGCTACACCTTC. Its translation: CASRLGTAGSGYTF.